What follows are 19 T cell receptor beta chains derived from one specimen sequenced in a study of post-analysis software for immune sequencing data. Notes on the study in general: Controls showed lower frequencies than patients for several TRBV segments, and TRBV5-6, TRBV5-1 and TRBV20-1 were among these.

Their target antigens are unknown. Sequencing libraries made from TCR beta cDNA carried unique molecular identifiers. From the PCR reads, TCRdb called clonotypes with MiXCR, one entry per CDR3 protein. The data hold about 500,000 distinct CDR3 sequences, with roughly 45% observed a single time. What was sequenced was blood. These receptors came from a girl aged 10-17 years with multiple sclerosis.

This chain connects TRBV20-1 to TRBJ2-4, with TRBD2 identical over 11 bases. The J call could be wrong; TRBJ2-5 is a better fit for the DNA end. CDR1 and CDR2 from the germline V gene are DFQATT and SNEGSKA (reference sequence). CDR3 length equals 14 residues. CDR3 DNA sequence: TGCAGTGCTATAGCGGGAGGGCCGGAGAAGACCCAGTACTTC. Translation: CSAIAGGPEKTQYF.

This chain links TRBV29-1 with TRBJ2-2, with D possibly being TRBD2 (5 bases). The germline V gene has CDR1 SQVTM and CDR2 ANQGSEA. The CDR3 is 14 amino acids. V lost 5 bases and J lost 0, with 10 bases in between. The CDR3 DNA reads TGCAGCGTTCGGGGAGTTCCGAACACCGGGGAGCTGTTTTTT. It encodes CSVRGVPNTGELFF.

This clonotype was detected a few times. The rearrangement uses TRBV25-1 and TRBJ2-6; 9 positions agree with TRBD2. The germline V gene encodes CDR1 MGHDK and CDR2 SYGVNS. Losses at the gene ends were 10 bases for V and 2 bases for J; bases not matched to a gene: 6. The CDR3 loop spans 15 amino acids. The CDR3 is CAIGASGTGANVLTF. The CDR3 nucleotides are TGTGCCATAGGGGCTAGCGGGACTGGGGCCAACGTCCTGACTTTC.

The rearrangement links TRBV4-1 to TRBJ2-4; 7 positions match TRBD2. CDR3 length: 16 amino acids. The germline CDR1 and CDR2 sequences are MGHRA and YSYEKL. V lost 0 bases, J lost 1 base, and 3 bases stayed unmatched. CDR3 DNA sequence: TGCGCCAGCAGCCAAGAAGGGCGGGGGGCCAAAAACATTCAGTACTTC. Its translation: CASSQEGRGAKNIQYF.

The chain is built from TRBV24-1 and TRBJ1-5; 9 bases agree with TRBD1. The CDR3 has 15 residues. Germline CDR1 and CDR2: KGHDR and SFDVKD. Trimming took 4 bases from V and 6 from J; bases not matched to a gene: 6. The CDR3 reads CATSDGTGGSQPQHF. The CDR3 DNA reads TGTGCCACCAGTGACGGTACAGGGGGCTCTCAGCCCCAGCATTTT.

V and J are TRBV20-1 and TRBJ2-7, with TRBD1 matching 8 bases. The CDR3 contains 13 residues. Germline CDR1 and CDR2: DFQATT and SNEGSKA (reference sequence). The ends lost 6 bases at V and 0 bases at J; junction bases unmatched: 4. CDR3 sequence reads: CSAWDRISYEQYF. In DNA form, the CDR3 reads TGCAGTGCCTGGGACAGGATCTCCTACGAGCAGTACTTC.

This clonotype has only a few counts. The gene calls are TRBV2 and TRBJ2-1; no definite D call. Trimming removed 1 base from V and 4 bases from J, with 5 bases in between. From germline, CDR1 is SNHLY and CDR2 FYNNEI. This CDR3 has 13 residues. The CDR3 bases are TGTGCCAGCAGTGAAGGCTTTTACAATGAGCAGTTCTTC. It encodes CASSEGFYNEQFF.

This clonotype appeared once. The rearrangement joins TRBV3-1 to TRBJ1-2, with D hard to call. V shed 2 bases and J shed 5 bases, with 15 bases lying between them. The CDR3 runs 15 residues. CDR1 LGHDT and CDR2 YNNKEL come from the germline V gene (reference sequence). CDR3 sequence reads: CASSQRARATYGYTF. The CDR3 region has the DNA TGTGCCAGCAGCCAAAGGGCTCGGGCGACATATGGCTACACCTTC.

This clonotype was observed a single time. The CDR3 nucleotides are TGTGCCAGCAGCCCTAGGTTCTCGAACACCGGGGAGCTGTTTTTT. Translation gives CASSPRFSNTGELFF. The rearrangement links TRBV7-2 to TRBJ2-2, with D unclear. In germline, CDR1 is SGHTA, CDR2 FQGNSA. The CDR3 sequence is 15 residues long. Trimming took 5 bases from V and 0 from J, leaving 10 bases between them.

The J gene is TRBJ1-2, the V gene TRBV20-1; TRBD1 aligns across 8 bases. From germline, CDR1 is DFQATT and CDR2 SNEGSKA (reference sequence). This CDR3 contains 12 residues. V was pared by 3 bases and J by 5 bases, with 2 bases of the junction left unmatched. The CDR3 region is CSASYRGYGYTF. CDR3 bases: TGCAGTGCTAGTTACAGGGGGTATGGCTACACCTTC.

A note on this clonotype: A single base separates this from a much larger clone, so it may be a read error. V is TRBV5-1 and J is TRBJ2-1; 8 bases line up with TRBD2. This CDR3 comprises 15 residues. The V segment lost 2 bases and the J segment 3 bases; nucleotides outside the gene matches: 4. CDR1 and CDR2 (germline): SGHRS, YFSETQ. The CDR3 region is CASSFSGGLYNEQFF. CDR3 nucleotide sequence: TGCGCCAGCAGCTTCAGCGGGGGACTCTACAATGAGCAGTTCTTC.

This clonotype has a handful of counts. The DNA of the CDR3 is TGTGCCAGCAGTTTCAGTGGTCGGGGGGAGACCCAGTACTTC. Its protein product is CASSFSGRGETQYF. V gene TRBV27 combines with J gene TRBJ2-5; TRBD2 is a possible D gene (6 bases). The ends were cut back, 3 bases at V and 5 bases at J, with 13 bases in the middle. The CDR3 totals 14 residues. The V gene's germline CDR1 is MNHEY and CDR2 SMNVEV (reference sequence).

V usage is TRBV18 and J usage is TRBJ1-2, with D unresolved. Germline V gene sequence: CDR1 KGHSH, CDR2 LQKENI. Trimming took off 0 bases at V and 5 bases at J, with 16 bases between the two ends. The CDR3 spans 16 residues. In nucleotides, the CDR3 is TGTGCCAGCTCACCACCACCAGTTTTTAGGCAATATGGCTACACCTTC. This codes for CASSPPPVFRQYGYTF.

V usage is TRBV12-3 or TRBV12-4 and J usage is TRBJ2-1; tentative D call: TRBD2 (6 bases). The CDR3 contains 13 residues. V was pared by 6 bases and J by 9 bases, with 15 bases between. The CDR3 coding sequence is TGTGCCAGCAGCCCTCGGAGGGCGAGTGAGCAGTTCTTC. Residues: CASSPRRASEQFF.

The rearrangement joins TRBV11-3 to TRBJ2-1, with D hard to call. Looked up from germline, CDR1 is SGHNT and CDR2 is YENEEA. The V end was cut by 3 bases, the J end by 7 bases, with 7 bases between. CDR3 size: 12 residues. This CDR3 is CASSFDRNEQFF. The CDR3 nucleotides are TGTGCCAGCAGCTTTGACCGGAATGAGCAGTTCTTC.

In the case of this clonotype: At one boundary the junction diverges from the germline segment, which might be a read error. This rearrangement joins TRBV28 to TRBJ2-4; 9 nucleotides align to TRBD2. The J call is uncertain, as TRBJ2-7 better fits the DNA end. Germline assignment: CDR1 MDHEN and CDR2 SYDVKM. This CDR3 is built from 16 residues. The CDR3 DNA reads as TGTGCCAGCACTTTAGAGGGCACTAGCGGGTTTAACGAGCAGTACTTC. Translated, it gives CASTLEGTSGFNEQYF.

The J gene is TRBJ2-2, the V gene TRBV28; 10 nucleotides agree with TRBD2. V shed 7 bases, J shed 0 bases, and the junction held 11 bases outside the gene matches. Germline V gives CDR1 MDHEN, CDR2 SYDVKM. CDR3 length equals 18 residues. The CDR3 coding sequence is TGTGCCAGCACCCTCGGTGGAGCGGGAGGGGCGAACACCGGGGAGCTGTTTTTT. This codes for CASTLGGAGGANTGELFF.

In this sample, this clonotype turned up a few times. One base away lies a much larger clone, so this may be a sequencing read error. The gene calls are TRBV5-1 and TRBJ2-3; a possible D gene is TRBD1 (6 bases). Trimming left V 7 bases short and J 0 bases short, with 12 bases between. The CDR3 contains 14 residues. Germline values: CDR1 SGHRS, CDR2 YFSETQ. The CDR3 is CASGRDTSTDTQYF. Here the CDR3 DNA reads TGCGCCAGCGGCCGGGACACTAGCACAGATACGCAGTATTTT.

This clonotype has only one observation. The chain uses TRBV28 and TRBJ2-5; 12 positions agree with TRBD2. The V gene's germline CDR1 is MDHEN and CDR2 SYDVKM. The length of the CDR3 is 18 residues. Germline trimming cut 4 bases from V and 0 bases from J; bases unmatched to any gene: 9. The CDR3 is CASSYTGTSGLYQETQYF. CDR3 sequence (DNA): TGTGCCAGCAGTTACACGGGGACTAGCGGGCTGTACCAAGAGACCCAGTACTTC.